The clone carrying this T cell receptor beta chain is categorized as medium-sized (0.01 to 0.1%). TCRdb fed the PCR reads into MiXCR, producing one record per CDR3 protein. Of several thousand distinct CDR3 sequences in the sample, 40% to 55% were seen once. Localized lung adenocarcinoma, a non-small cell lung cancer, affected the donors. This record belongs to a study of CD4 and CD8 cells across lung adenocarcinoma regions. V shed 7 bases and J shed 2 bases, with 15 bases lying between them. Germline lookup yields CDR1 WSHSY and CDR2 SAAADI. This CDR3 comprises 14 residues. Sequences were obtained from CD4+ T cells from the margin of a lung tumor. The TCR comes from a male donor with lung adenocarcinoma. The CD4 and CD8 labels of this study may be unreliable. The chain combines TRBV10-2 with TRBJ2-7; D uncertain. The CDR3 loop reads CASTPVGNAYEQYF. The DNA of the CDR3 is TGCGCCAGCACCCCGGTAGGAAACGCCTACGAGCAGTACTTC.